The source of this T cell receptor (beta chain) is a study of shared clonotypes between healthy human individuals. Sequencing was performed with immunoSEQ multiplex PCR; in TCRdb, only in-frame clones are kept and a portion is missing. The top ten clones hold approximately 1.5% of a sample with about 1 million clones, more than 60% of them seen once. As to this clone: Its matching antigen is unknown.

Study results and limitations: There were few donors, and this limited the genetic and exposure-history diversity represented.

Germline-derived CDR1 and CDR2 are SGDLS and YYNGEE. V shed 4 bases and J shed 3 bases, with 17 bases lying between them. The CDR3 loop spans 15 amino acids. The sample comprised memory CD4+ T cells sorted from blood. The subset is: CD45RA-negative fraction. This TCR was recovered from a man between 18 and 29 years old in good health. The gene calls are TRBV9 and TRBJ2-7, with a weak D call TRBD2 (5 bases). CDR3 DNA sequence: TGTGCCAGCAGCCCCCGTACGGGGATTGACTACGAGCAGTACTTC. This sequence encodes CASSPRTGIDYEQYF.